These T cell receptor beta chains were read from a single sample in a study of blood T cells in healthy people across ages. TCRdb processed the 5' RACE reads anew with MiXCR; each CDR3 protein has one entry. The sample lists 750,000 to 950,000 distinct CDR3 sequences, less than 70% occurring once. The specimen was blood. All receptors come from an older man in good health. Each CDR3 is given with its conserved first and last residue. Fields, in order: CDR3 length, V gene, CDR3 protein.

11 TRBV7-3 CASSSPGPQYF
15 TRBV7-3 CASTTRPRFTDTQYF
15 TRBV9 CASSVAFDSPTEAFF
17 TRBV9 CASSSISDDRGANEQFF
15 TRBV21-1 CASSNGSRHVQPQHF
14 TRBV7-2 CASSFAGGPDTQYF
13 TRBV6-5 CASSYSRQNIQYF
15 TRBV5-1 CASSSGQEATYEQYF
14 TRBV6-6 CASRQGRLNTEAFF
17 TRBV24-1 CATSDLNSGTGFNEQFF
16 TRBV2 CASSNLGLAEHRYAYF
15 TRBV10-3 CAIRGGILGANVLTF
14 TRBV7-2 CASGLRRGKETQYF
15 TRBV21-1 CASSHRDSWSYEQYF
16 TRBV5-1 CASSLLSIGSRGEQFF
13 TRBV20-1 CSSMEGAGEKLFF
16 TRBV7-2 CASSFSPEAVGHEQYF
15 TRBV5-1 CASSPGQQVRETQYF
14 TRBV20-1 CSAKGTSLGNEQFF
16 TRBV6-2/TRBV6-3 CAGSYSRGQSNYGYTF
11 TRBV10-3 CATQSSDGQFF
14 TRBV6-5 CASSYVGSYNEQFF
16 TRBV29-1 CSVLYSDRETNYGYTF
15 TRBV10-3 CAISESTSGIGELFF
14 TRBV7-9 CASSFTTYQETQYF
14 TRBV2 CASRRDTGANVLTF
13 TRBV18 CASSQQGTYEQHF
16 TRBV7-8 CASSSQAAQPSYGYTF
16 TRBV3-1 CASSQVLAGISYEQYF
15 TRBV20-1 CSAPLAGATNEKLFF
17 TRBV4-2 CASSQHIAGGPTDTQYF
13 TRBV24-1 CAAGRQYTDTQYF
16 TRBV5-8 CASGAGTSGTWHEQFF
15 TRBV6-1 CATLNWGWYTDTQYF
19 TRBV4-2 CASSHPRLETSGSTYEQYF
12 TRBV12-3/TRBV12-4 CASTQGYNEQFF
13 TRBV10-2 CASSEVPGYGYTF
15 TRBV20-1 CSARVAGGRYYEQYF
13 TRBV3-1 CASSQAPLYEQYF
14 TRBV7-2 CASRLTGGLNEQYF
15 TRBV12-3/TRBV12-4 CASTQGSGSSYEQYF
14 TRBV7-6 CASSLAGGFNEQFF
14 TRBV2 CASSALTGSQPQHF
15 TRBV5-1 CASSIDRVYNSPLHF
12 TRBV5-4 CASSLEGKTQYF
15 TRBV9 CASSVAGTVIDEQYF
14 TRBV12-3/TRBV12-4 CASSPADRGWGYTF
15 TRBV3-1 CASSREGQGAHGYTF
14 TRBV5-6 CASSVVGINYGYTF
15 TRBV7-2 CASSDSGRSSYEQYF
12 TRBV20-1 CSARGTAYGYTF
13 TRBV7-9 CASSVGASVEQYF
13 TRBV20-1 CSAKALLDYGYTF
15 TRBV6-1 CASNTGTTGANVLTF
15 TRBV7-2 CASSLGVAGSYGYTF
13 TRBV6-5 CASSVPGGGEQYF
16 TRBV11-2 CASIVTGAKFTDTQYF
15 TRBV20-1 CSAGGRDTNQETQYF
11 TRBV29-1 CSVAAGREQYF
13 TRBV7-9 CASSLVPSGYAYF